These 23 T cell receptor beta chains were all obtained from the same sample, sequenced in a study of blood T cells in healthy people across ages. Through a sample-barcoded 5' primer and a J-beta primer mix, a second PCR was run for about 6 to 12 cycles. One entry per CDR3 protein, called by TCRdb with MiXCR from the 5' RACE reads. The sample consists of 790,000 or so distinct CDR3 sequences, 56% of them appearing once. What was sequenced was blood. These receptors were taken from a man aged 35-49 years in good health.

The CDR3 loop reads CSVGAGSNYEQYF. The CDR3, as DNA: TGCAGCGTTGGGGCAGGGTCTAACTACGAGCAGTACTTC. V and J are TRBV29-1 and TRBJ2-7; D possibly corresponds to TRBD1 (5 bases). The V end was cut by 4 bases, the J end by 3 bases, with 13 bases between. The germline CDR1 and CDR2 sequences are SQVTM and ANQGSEA. The CDR3 spans 13 residues.

This sequence joins TRBV21-1 and TRBJ2-1; whether TRBD1, the table's D call, matches the DNA was not checked. TRBV21-1 is classified as a pseudogene. The CDR3 has 15 residues. The CDR3 DNA sequence: TGTGCCAGCAGCAAACGGGGGGGGCCGGACGATGAGCAGTTCTTC. Translated: CASSKRGGPDDEQFF.

As to this clonotype: One end of the junction fails to match germline, which may point to a read error. The chain carries TRBV20-1 and TRBJ2-5; 7 positions agree with TRBD2. Germline values: CDR1 DFQATT, CDR2 SNEGSKA (reference sequence). The CDR3 totals 16 residues. The CDR3 region is CSTRAFLAAFQETQYF. CDR3 in DNA: TGCAGTACTAGAGCCTTCCTAGCGGCCTTCCAAGAGACCCAGTACTTC.

V is TRBV6-2 or TRBV6-3 and J is TRBJ2-3, with 9 bases matching TRBD2. This CDR3 comprises 14 residues. Germline CDR1 reads MNHEY; CDR2 reads SVGEGT. Trimming removed 5 bases from V and 10 bases from J; junction bases left unmatched: 10. CDR3 sequence reads: CASSPGTSSDAQYF. The CDR3 nucleotides read TGTGCCAGCAGTCCCGGGACTAGCAGTGACGCGCAGTATTTT.

The V gene is TRBV18, the J gene TRBJ2-7; no clear D gene. The germline gives CDR1 KGHSH, CDR2 LQKENI. This CDR3 contains 14 residues. The ends were cut back, 3 bases at V and 6 bases at J, with 15 bases in the middle. The CDR3 DNA follows: TGTGCCAGCTCACCGTCACCTTCTCCTTCCGAGCAGTACTTC. Its translation is CASSPSPSPSEQYF.

The chain recombines TRBV29-1 with TRBJ2-7, with TRBD2 matching 13 bases. This CDR3 has 14 residues. J was trimmed by 7 bases and V by 7 bases; bases with no gene match: 10. Germline CDR1 SQVTM, CDR2 ANQGSEA. The CDR3 region has the DNA TGCAGCGGGCGGACTAGCGGGAGTCTCGGAGAGCAGTACTTC. This translates into CSGRTSGSLGEQYF.

The chain has TRBV25-1 and TRBJ2-5; D is undetermined. The length of the CDR3 is 13 residues. V lost 3 bases and J 2 bases, leaving 7 bases between the germline ends. In germline, CDR1 is MGHDK, CDR2 SYGVNS. Written as DNA, the CDR3 is TGTGCCAGCAGTGACTGGGGACAAGAGACCCAGTACTTC. This codes for CASSDWGQETQYF.

This clonotype was counted only a few times. The CDR3 sequence is CASSRGLAGSAYEQYF. Written as DNA, the CDR3 is TGTGCCAGCAGCCGCGGACTAGCGGGGTCTGCCTACGAGCAGTACTTC. The rearrangement joins TRBV3-1 to TRBJ2-4; 12 bases are a match to TRBD2. The J call is doubtful: the DNA matches TRBJ2-7 better. CDR3 length: 16 amino acids. The germline gives CDR1 LGHDT, CDR2 YNNKEL (reference sequence).

The V and J genes are TRBV20-1 and TRBJ2-7; 8 positions match TRBD1. Germline values: CDR1 DFQATT, CDR2 SNEGSKA (reference sequence). V was clipped by 2 bases and J by 6 bases; unmatched bases: 3. This CDR3 region has 12 residues. The CDR3 is CSARQGAGEQYF. DNA for the CDR3: TGCAGTGCTAGACAGGGGGCAGGCGAGCAGTACTTC.

This clonotype was counted between two and nine times. The V and J genes are TRBV7-2 and TRBJ1-5; D perhaps matches TRBD1 (5 bases). V was shortened by 3 bases and J by 5 bases, with 11 bases between the two germline ends. CDR3 length: 14 amino acids. Germline loops: CDR1 SGHTA, CDR2 FQGNSA. CDR3 nucleotide sequence: TGTGCCAGCAGCTTGGGGGGGGACTATCAGCCCCAGCATTTT. Translated: CASSLGGDYQPQHF.

The chain is built from TRBV2 and TRBJ2-7, with D maybe TRBD2 (6 bases). The CDR3 runs 14 residues. The V and J ends lost 7 bases and 3 bases respectively, with 16 bases between them. Germline assignment: CDR1 SNHLY and CDR2 FYNNEI. CDR3 in amino acids: CASTKGGLLYEQYF. The CDR3, as DNA: TGTGCCAGCACCAAGGGAGGACTTCTCTACGAGCAGTACTTC.

This chain connects TRBV9 to TRBJ2-1; D gene unclear. V was clipped by 3 bases and J by 5 bases, with 9 bases between them. The CDR3 is 13 amino acids. Per the germline V gene, CDR1 is SGDLS and CDR2 is YYNGEE. The CDR3, as DNA: TGTGCCAGCAGCGGACTTTCCAACAATGAGCAGTTCTTC. It encodes CASSGLSNNEQFF.

This clonotype appeared a few times. The chain recombines TRBV12-3 or TRBV12-4 with TRBJ2-6; 9 bases are a match to TRBD2. The V segment lost 6 bases and the J segment 2 bases; nucleotides outside the gene matches: 11. There are 18 residues in the CDR3. The CDR3 nucleotides are TGTGCCAGCAGACTTTCTAGCGGGAACTCTCCTGGGGCCAACGTCCTGACTTTC. As protein: CASRLSSGNSPGANVLTF.

J is TRBJ2-1 and V is TRBV6-5; D may correspond to TRBD1 or TRBD2 (5 bases each). Near its end, the DNA agrees better with TRBJ2-7, so the J call may be wrong. The CDR3 is 15 amino acids. The germline V gene encodes CDR1 MNHEY and CDR2 SVGAGI. Here the CDR3 reads CASSYRDGSYNEQYF. The CDR3 DNA sequence: TGTGCCAGCAGTTACAGGGACGGATCCTACAATGAGCAGTACTTC.

The V call is TRBV5-1, the J call TRBJ1-1, with D unresolved. The V gene's germline CDR1 is SGHRS and CDR2 YFSETQ. The germline V and J ends were trimmed by 4 bases and 3 bases, with 13 bases remaining between them. This CDR3 is 14 amino acids long. For the CDR3, the DNA is TGCGCCAGCAGCCGCCAACTCGGCGACACTGAAGCTTTCTTT. Encoded protein: CASSRQLGDTEAFF.

The rearrangement links TRBV24-1 to TRBJ2-4; TRBD1 might be the D (6 bases). Trimming pared 9 bases from V and 13 bases from J, leaving 21 bases between. This CDR3 has 13 residues. CDR1 and CDR2 from the germline V gene are KGHDR and SFDVKD. CDR3 protein: CATAGTPFNEQYF. DNA for the CDR3: TGTGCCACCGCCGGGACACCTTTCAATGAGCAGTACTTC.

The chain links TRBV6-5 to TRBJ2-7; maybe TRBD2 (5 bases). V gave up 6 bases and J gave up 7 bases, with 16 bases separating them. CDR1 and CDR2 from the germline V gene are MNHEY and SVGAGI. This CDR3 comprises 13 residues. CDR3 nucleotides: TGTGCCAGCAGACCCCCGGGAAAGGGTGAGCAGTACTTC. Residues: CASRPPGKGEQYF.

The chain combines TRBV13 with TRBJ2-6; no clear D. In germline, CDR1 is PRHDT, CDR2 FYEKMQ (reference sequence). Deletions cut 2 bases from V and 4 bases from J, with 12 bases between. The CDR3 covers 16 residues. CDR3 in DNA: TGTGCCAGCAGCTTATATACGGCTGCGGGGGCCAACGTCCTGACTTTC. It specifies CASSLYTAAGANVLTF.

The genes are TRBV11-2 and TRBJ2-3, with TRBD2 matching 10 bases. V lost 4 bases to trimming and J lost 2 bases; unmatched junction nucleotides: 15. The V gene's germline CDR1 is SGHAT and CDR2 FQNNGV. This CDR3 is 19 amino acids long. CDR3 coding DNA: TGTGCCAGCAGCTCGGCCCGGGTTGGACTAGCGGTCCTCACAGATACGCAGTATTTT. Protein product: CASSSARVGLAVLTDTQYF.

The chain couples TRBV6-6 to TRBJ2-5; a possible D gene is TRBD1 (7 bases). The CDR3 spans 12 residues. V was shortened by 5 bases and J by 9 bases, with 13 bases between the two germline ends. The germline V gene has CDR1 MNHNY and CDR2 SVGAGI (reference sequence). CDR3 loop: CASSDTRGAQYF. CDR3 coding DNA: TGTGCCAGCAGTGACACCAGGGGGGCCCAGTACTTC.

The chain employs TRBV7-2 and TRBJ2-4, with TRBD2 matching 7 bases. The CDR3 is 15 amino acids. The junction had 13 bases not matched to a gene; V was cut back by 1 base and J by 13 bases. From germline, CDR1 is SGHTA and CDR2 FQGNSA. CDR3 sequence: CASSLVRLADVEQYF. The CDR3 nucleotides are TGTGCCAGCAGCTTAGTTCGACTAGCCGATGTGGAGCAGTACTTC.

This clonotype was detected only once. This may be a read error, as it is one base from a much larger clone. This chain links TRBV7-2 with TRBJ2-7; D is possibly TRBD2 (5 bases). Germline CDR1 is SGHTA and CDR2 is FQGNSA. The CDR3 spans 11 residues. CDR3 sequence reads: CVSSWTYEQYF. CDR3 bases: TGTGTCAGCAGCTGGACTTACGAGCAGTACTTC.

This clonotype was counted between two and nine times. The chain employs TRBV7-3 and TRBJ2-7; the match to TRBD1 covers 11 bases. In germline, CDR1 is SGHTA, CDR2 FQGTGA. The ends lost 1 base at V and 3 bases at J; junction bases unmatched: 11. The CDR3 loop spans 18 amino acids. The CDR3 DNA follows: TGTGCCAGCAGCTTAATCCCTGCAGGGACAGGGGGGGACTACGAGCAGTACTTC. It yields the protein CASSLIPAGTGGDYEQYF.